These T cell receptor beta chains were read from a single sample in a study of B cell selection in AIRE deficiency. Only in-frame clones appear in the TCRdb table, and some are missing; sequencing was by immunoSEQ multiplex PCR. Of about 25,000 clones detected, roughly 95% appear once; the ten largest clones hold 0.2% to 0.3%. The specimen was CD4+CD127+ conventional T cells sorted from PBMCs. Receptors originate from a human donor in good health. The CDR3 runs from the conserved cysteine through the conserved F or W. A D gene is named only where the DNA matches it firmly. Clone size appears in some rows only: once, few, many, or a class for an expanded clone.

d_gene,v_gene,abundance,j_gene,CDR3nt,CDR3aa
TRBD1,TRBV11-2,.,TRBJ2-7,TGTGCCAGCAGCTTACGGACAGGGTGGTTTGAGCAGTACTTC,CASSLRTGWFEQYF
.,TRBV5-5,.,TRBJ2-2,TGTGCCAGCAGCCAGCGGACCTTCACCGGCGAGCTGTTTTTT,CASSQRTFTGELFF
.,TRBV5-6,.,TRBJ1-2,TGTGCCAGCAGCTTGGCCCCTGAAACTAGCGGCTACACCTTC,CASSLAPETSGYTF
TRBD1,TRBV27,.,TRBJ1-2,TGTGCCAGCAGTTTAGCGGCAGGGGGTGTCTATGGCTACACCTTC,CASSLAAGGVYGYTF
.,TRBV10-3,.,TRBJ1-2,TGTGCCATCAGTGGGGGGGACGCAACGACCTATGGCTACACCTTC,CAISGGDATTYGYTF
TRBD1,TRBV7-2,once,TRBJ2-3,TGTGCCAGCAGCTTAAACAGGGGGACAGATACGCAGTATTTT,CASSLNRGTDTQYF
.,TRBV4-2,.,TRBJ1-3,TGTGCCAGCAGCCAATCAGGCTACTCGGCTGGAAACACCATATATTTT,CASSQSGYSAGNTIYF
TRBD1,TRBV7-7,few,TRBJ2-1,TGTGCCAGCAGCCCGGGACAGGGCGGGCAGCAGTTCTTC,CASSPGQGGQQFF
.,TRBV11-3,.,TRBJ2-7,TGTGCCAGCAGCTCCCGGACAGAGTACGAGCAGTACTTC,CASSSRTEYEQYF
.,TRBV5-1,once,TRBJ2-7,TGCGCCAGCAGCTTGGGAGGCTACGAGCAGTACTTC,CASSLGGYEQYF
.,TRBV18,.,TRBJ2-7,TGTGCCAGCTCACCACAGGGGCCCTACGAGCAGTACTTC,CASSPQGPYEQYF
.,TRBV7-6,.,TRBJ2-7,TGTGCCAGCAGCCAGGATTTCTCGGGACGTTACGAGCAGTACTTC,CASSQDFSGRYEQYF
TRBD1,TRBV5-5,.,TRBJ1-1,TGTGCCAGCAGCTTCCAATGGACAGGCACTGAAGCTTTCTTT,CASSFQWTGTEAFF
.,TRBV5-4,.,TRBJ2-7,TGTGCCAGCAGCTCCCCCCTTGGTTCCTACGAGCAGTACTTC,CASSSPLGSYEQYF
TRBD1,TRBV11-2,.,TRBJ2-3,TGTGCCAGCAGCTTGGGACAGAGCACAGATACGCAGTATTTT,CASSLGQSTDTQYF
TRBD2,TRBV7-2,.,TRBJ2-7,TGTGCCAGCAGCGCCCGACTAACTAGCGGAGCGGTGGGGGAGCAGTACTTC,CASSARLTSGAVGEQYF
TRBD2,TRBV5-1,.,TRBJ2-5,TGCGCCAGCAGCTTGGCCCTGTCTAGCGGGGGGGCTATGGAGACCCAGTACTTC,CASSLALSSGGAMETQYF
.,TRBV19,.,TRBJ2-1,TGTGCCAGTAGTAGGACGGATAATGAGCAGTTCTTC,CASSRTDNEQFF
TRBD2,TRBV5-5,.,TRBJ2-7,TGTGCCAGCAGCTTGGGAGGGGAGGGCTACGAGCAGTACTTC,CASSLGGEGYEQYF
.,TRBV15,.,TRBJ2-1,TGTGCCACCAGCAGAGATCGGGCAGGGGGAGGGGAGCAGTTCTTC,CATSRDRAGGGEQFF
.,TRBV5-6,.,TRBJ2-3,TGTGCCAGCAGCTTCCGGGAAACCGGCACAGATACGCAGTATTTT,CASSFRETGTDTQYF
.,TRBV10-1,.,TRBJ1-1,TGCGCCAGCACGGCAGGGAGACGCACTGAAGCTTTCTTT,CASTAGRRTEAFF
.,TRBV9,.,TRBJ2-3,TGTGCCAGCAGCGTAGGAAGCGCCACAGATACGCAGTATTTT,CASSVGSATDTQYF
.,TRBV6-1,.,TRBJ1-2,TGTGCCAGCAGTGAATTTGGGAACTATGGCTACACCTTC,CASSEFGNYGYTF
.,TRBV7-6,.,TRBJ2-2,TGTGCCAGCAGCTTAAGGGCAGCCAGCACCGGGGAGCTGTTTTTT,CASSLRAASTGELFF
TRBD1,TRBV7-3,.,TRBJ1-1,TGTGCCAGCAGCATACAGGGGAACATGAACACTGAAGCTTTCTTT,CASSIQGNMNTEAFF
TRBD2,TRBV14,.,TRBJ2-3,TGTGCCAGCAGCCAAGAGACTAGCGGGACCCCTAGCACAGATACGCAGTATTTT,CASSQETSGTPSTDTQYF
.,TRBV5-1,.,TRBJ2-5,TGCGCCAGCAGCTTGGCCGCCGGCCAAGAGACCCAGTACTTC,CASSLAAGQETQYF
.,TRBV13,.,TRBJ1-4,TGTGCCAGCAGCACCTACAGCGCAACTAATGAAAAACTGTTTTTT,CASSTYSATNEKLFF
.,TRBV2,.,TRBJ1-2,TGTGCCAGCAGTGAAAGGACGGCCGTCTACTATGGCTACACCTTC,CASSERTAVYYGYTF
TRBD1,TRBV5-8,.,TRBJ2-7,TGTGCCAGCAGCTTCGGACAGGGTTCCTACGAGCAGTACTTC,CASSFGQGSYEQYF
.,TRBV5-4,.,TRBJ2-1,TGTGCCAGCAGCCGGATTGGACTAGGGGGGCAGGGGAATGAGCAGTTCTTC,CASSRIGLGGQGNEQFF
TRBD1,TRBV7-6,.,TRBJ2-2,TGTGCCAGCAGCTTGGGGACAGGCGTAACCGGGGAGCTGTTTTTT,CASSLGTGVTGELFF
TRBD1,TRBV4-1,once,TRBJ1-5,TGCGCCAGCAGCCAAGCCGGGACAGGGGATCAGCCCCAGCATTTT,CASSQAGTGDQPQHF
.,TRBV5-4,.,TRBJ2-3,TGTGCCAGCAGCTTGAGGCAGGACACAGATACGCAGTATTTT,CASSLRQDTDTQYF
TRBD2,TRBV6-5,.,TRBJ2-7,TGTGCCAGCAGTTACCTCACTAGCGGGTACTACGAGCAGTACTTC,CASSYLTSGYYEQYF
TRBD1,TRBV7-9,.,TRBJ1-1,TGTGCCAGCAGCAGCTCCGCACAGGGGCCGGGCGAAGCTTTCTTT,CASSSSAQGPGEAFF
.,TRBV20-1,.,TRBJ2-5,TGCAGTGCCCTTCGGCGAGAGACCCAGTACTTC,CSALRRETQYF
TRBD1,TRBV29-1,.,TRBJ1-2,TGCAGCGAAATGGGACAGGGGGTTGGCTACACCTTC,CSEMGQGVGYTF
.,TRBV10-1,.,TRBJ2-7,TGCGCCAGCTTCCCTACTGTTTTTTTTATGAGCTCCTACGAGCAGTACTTC,CASFPTVFFMSSYEQYF
TRBD2,TRBV5-1,.,TRBJ2-5,TGCGCCAGCAGCTTGGTTAGCGGGATGGGCGAGACCCAGTACTTC,CASSLVSGMGETQYF